Here is one TCR beta chain with its context. These data are taken from a study of blood T cell repertoires in COVID-19. Background on the study: Whether acute or convalescent, the COVID-19 samples came from the United States, Italy and Spain. T cells, B-cell-depleted T cells, or PBMCs supplied cDNA or gDNA.

Per germline, CDR1 SGHTA and CDR2 FQGNSA. V was shortened by 4 bases and J by 1 base, with 11 bases between the two germline ends. The CDR3 is 14 amino acids. Patients at the Seattle site were enrolled during active infection and followed longitudinally. In the original processing: By means of reference gene primer amplification, nucleated cell counts were estimated. The method was immunoSEQ multiplex PCR; TCRdb's version includes in-frame clones alone and lacks a portion of them. The V and J calls and the clone size are those of that table, but D and trimming were determined from the DNA. The table has 200,000 to 250,000 clones, about 88% seen once.

Material for sequencing was peripheral blood. The source of this sequence is a woman between 50 and 59 years old with COVID-19, enrolled during active disease. The chain is built from TRBV7-2 and TRBJ2-7, with D perhaps TRBD2 (6 bases). The CDR3 nucleotides read TGTGCCAGCAGCTCAGCCGGGAGTTCCTACGAGCAGTACTTC. Amino acid sequence: CASSSAGSSYEQYF. The full variable domain, in which reference TRBV7-2 and TRBJ2-7 provide the parts outside the CDR3, is GAGVSQSPSNKVTEKGKDVELRCDPISGHTALYWYRQSLGQGLEFLIYFQGNSAPDKSGLPSDRFSAERTGGSVSTLTIQRTQQEDSAVYLCASSSAGSSYEQYFGPGTRLTVT.